This TCR beta chain was profiled in a study of beta chain features in type 1 diabetes. Findings of the study overall: Comparison showed that naive, central memory and Treg TCRB repertoires appeared more similar among patients than among healthy donors. When VDJ junctions were examined, type 1 diabetes patients showed fewer insertions and more deletions.

Germline V lookup: CDR1 LNHNV, CDR2 YYDKDF (reference sequence). This CDR3 has 16 amino acids. V lost 5 bases, J lost 1 base, and 16 bases lay in between. CD45RO/CCR7/CD25/CD127/CD95/CD27 separated CD4+ naive, central memory, regulatory and stem cell-like memory cells by sorting. The investigators reverse transcribed all of the isolated RNA, so they sequenced expressed TCRB transcripts. This table comes from immunoSEQ multiplex PCR, and its TCRdb copy is limited to in-frame clones, with some not included. The sample consists of roughly 500,000 clones, approximately 10% of them appearing once. Points on this clone: Its antigen is unidentified.

The sample consisted of naive CD4+ T cells from blood. The rearrangement joins TRBV15 to TRBJ2-3; TRBD1 might be the D (5 bases). This TCR came from a woman between 18 and 30 years old in good health. CDR3 protein: CATSQKRGMGTDTQYF. As DNA, the CDR3 is TGTGCCACCAGCCAAAAAAGGGGTATGGGCACAGATACGCAGTATTTT.